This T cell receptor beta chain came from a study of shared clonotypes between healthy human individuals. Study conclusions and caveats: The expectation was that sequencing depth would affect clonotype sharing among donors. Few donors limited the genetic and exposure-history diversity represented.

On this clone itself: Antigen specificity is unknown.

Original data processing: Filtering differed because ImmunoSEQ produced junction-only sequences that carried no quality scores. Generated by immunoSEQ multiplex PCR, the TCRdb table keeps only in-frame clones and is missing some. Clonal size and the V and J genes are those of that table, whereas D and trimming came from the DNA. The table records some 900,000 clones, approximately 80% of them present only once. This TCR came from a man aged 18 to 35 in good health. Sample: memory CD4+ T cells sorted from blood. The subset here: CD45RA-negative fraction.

The CDR3 spells CASSSTGWGEGNTGELFF. In DNA, the CDR3 is TGTGCCAGCAGCTCCACCGGATGGGGGGAGGGGAACACCGGGGAGCTGTTTTTT. The chain employs TRBV7-2 and TRBJ2-2; 7 bases are shared with TRBD2. The CDR3 spans 18 residues. Germline-derived CDR1 and CDR2 are SGHTA and FQGNSA. Trimming took 4 bases from V and 1 from J; bases not matched to a gene: 12.